This TCR beta chain was recovered during a study of blood T cells in healthy people across ages. Study-level points and caveats: In these data, TCR beta diversity tracked strongly with naive T cell percentage.

Regarding this clonotype: Its antigen is undetermined.

Researchers report isolating at least 7 million PBMCs per sample. Using a J-beta primer mix together with a sample-barcoded 5' primer, a second PCR was run for about 6 to 12 cycles. One entry per CDR3 protein, called by TCRdb with MiXCR from the 5' RACE reads. The data contain roughly 1.9 million distinct CDR3 sequences, roughly two fifths of them seen just once; the ten biggest clones take up about 21%. This CDR3 has 12 residues. Deletions cut 8 bases from V and 3 bases from J, with 9 bases between. CDR1 and CDR2 (germline): SNHLY, FYNNEI. This sequence originates from a human donor in good health. The chain recombines TRBV2 with TRBJ2-3, with D possibly being TRBD2 (6 bases). The sample was blood. In nucleotides, the CDR3 is TGTGCCAGCGGGGGGAGGACAGATACGCAGTATTTT. This translates into CASGGRTDTQYF. The variable domain in full, with the rest retrieved from reference TRBV2 and TRBJ2-3, is EPEVTQTPSHQVTQMGQEVILRCVPISNHLYFYWYRQILGQKVEFLVSFYNNEISEKSEIFDDQFSVERPDGSNFTLKIRSTKLEDSAMYFCASGGRTDTQYFGPGTRLTVL.